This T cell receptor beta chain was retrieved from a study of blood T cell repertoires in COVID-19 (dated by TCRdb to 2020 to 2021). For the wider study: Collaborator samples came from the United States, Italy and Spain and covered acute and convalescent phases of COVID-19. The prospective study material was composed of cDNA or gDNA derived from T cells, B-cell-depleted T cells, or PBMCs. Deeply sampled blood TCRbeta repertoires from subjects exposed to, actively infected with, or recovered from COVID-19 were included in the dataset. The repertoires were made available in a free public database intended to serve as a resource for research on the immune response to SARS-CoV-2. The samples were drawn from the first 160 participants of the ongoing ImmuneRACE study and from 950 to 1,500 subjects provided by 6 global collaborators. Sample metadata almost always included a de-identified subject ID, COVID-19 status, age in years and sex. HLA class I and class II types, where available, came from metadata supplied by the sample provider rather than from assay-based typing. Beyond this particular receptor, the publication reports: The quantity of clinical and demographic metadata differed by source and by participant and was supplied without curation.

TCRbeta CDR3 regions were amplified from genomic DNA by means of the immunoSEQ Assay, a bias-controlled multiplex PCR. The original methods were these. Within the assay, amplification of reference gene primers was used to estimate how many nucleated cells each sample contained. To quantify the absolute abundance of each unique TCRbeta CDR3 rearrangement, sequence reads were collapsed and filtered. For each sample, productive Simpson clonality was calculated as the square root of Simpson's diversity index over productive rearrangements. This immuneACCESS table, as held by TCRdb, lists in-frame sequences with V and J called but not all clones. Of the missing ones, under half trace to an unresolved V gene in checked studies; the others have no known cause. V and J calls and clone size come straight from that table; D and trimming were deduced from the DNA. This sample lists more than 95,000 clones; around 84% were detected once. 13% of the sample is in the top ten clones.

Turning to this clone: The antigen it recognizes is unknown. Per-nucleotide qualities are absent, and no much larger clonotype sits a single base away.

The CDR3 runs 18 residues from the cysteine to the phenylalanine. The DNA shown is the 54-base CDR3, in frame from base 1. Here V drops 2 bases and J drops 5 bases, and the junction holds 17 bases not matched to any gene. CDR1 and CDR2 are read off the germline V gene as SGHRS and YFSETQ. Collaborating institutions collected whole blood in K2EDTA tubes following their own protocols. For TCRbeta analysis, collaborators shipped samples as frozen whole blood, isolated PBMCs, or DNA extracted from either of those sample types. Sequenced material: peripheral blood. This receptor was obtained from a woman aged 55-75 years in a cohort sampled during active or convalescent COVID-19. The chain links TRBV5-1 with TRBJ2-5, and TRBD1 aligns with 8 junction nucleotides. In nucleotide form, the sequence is TGCGCCAGCAGCTTTGGTCCCCGGGGGACAGGCCTCGGGGAGACCCAGTACTTC. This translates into CASSFGPRGTGLGETQYF.